This entry is about one T cell receptor (beta chain). Its antigen is undetermined. This specimen includes other DNA sequences encoding the same CDR3. This sample was taken from a study of OX40 agonist ivuxolimab in advanced cancers. General study points: Certain nonresponders additionally had low normalized T-cell clonal expansion.

Assay: immunoSEQ multiplex PCR; the TCRdb copy retains only in-frame clones and omits some. The sample includes over 100,000 clones, around 93% of them seen just once. The CDR3 loop spans 14 amino acids. CDR1 is KGHSH, CDR2 LQKENI, per germline. V lost 3 bases to trimming and J lost 1 base; unmatched junction nucleotides: 1. The clonotype comes from an adult with an advanced solid tumor such as melanoma, head and neck, liver or kidney cancer. The chain links TRBV18 to TRBJ1-1; 8 positions match TRBD1. Source: CD4+ or CD8+ T cells sorted from blood, taken in a trial of the OX40 agonist ivuxolimab. The CDR3 nucleotides read TGTGCCAGCTCACCGGGGACAGGGAACACTGAAGCTTTCTTT. As protein: CASSPGTGNTEAFF.